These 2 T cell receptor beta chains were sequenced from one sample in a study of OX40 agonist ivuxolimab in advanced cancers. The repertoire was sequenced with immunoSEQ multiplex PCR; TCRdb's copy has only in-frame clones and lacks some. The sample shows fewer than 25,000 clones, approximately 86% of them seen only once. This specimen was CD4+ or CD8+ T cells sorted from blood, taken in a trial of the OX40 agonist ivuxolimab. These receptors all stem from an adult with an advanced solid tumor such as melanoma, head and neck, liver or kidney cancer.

The CDR3 bases are TGTGCCAGCAGTTACGGGCCAGGAGCCATTGAGACCCAGTACTTC. This encodes CASSYGPGAIETQYF. The chain has TRBV6-5 and TRBJ2-5; D unclear. The CDR3 spans 15 residues. Germline V CDR1 and CDR2: MNHEY, SVGAGI. The V end lost 2 bases, the J end lost 5 bases, and 15 bases lay between the germline ends.

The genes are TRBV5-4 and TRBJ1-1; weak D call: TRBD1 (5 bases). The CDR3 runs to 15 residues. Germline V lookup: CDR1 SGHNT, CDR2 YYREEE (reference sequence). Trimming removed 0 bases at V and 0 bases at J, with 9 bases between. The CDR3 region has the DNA TGTGCCAGCAGCTTGGCCGGGACCTTGAACACTGAAGCTTTCTTT. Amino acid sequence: CASSLAGTLNTEAFF.